The T cell receptor (beta chain) under discussion was sequenced for a study of tumor-infiltrating lymphocytes in primary liver carcinoma. Study-wide background: Productive TCRbeta reads per sample were roughly 3.5 to 7.13 million, not differing by tissue.

The CDR3 has 19 amino acids. J lost 4 bases, V lost 5 bases, and 20 bases had no gene match. Germline V lookup: CDR1 SGHNT, CDR2 YENEEA. Starting material of 400 to 600 ng total RNA yielded TCR beta cDNA via a constant-region primer. A slightly modified ARM-PCR protocol with three nested multiplex PCR rounds produced these TCR beta libraries. The two initial PCR rounds, around 11 cycles each, used TRBV1-TRBV30 forward and C-beta reverse primers. Via MiXCR, TCRdb re-called the multiplex PCR reads, giving one row per CDR3 protein. This sample has more than 150,000 distinct CDR3 sequences; approximately 60% occur once, and the top ten carry less than 75%. Many counts were recorded for this clonotype. Researchers drew blood RNA from unsorted whole blood and extracted germline DNA as well.

Sequencing was carried out using peripheral blood. This chain connects TRBV11-3 to TRBJ2-1; the match to TRBD2 covers 7 bases. The receptor was derived from a middle-aged man with primary liver carcinoma and hepatitis B virus infection. DNA for the CDR3: TGTGCCAGCAGCGGCCAAGGGCGGGAGAGCGGGGTTAGGTACAATGAGCAGTTCTTC. Translating it yields CASSGQGRESGVRYNEQFF.